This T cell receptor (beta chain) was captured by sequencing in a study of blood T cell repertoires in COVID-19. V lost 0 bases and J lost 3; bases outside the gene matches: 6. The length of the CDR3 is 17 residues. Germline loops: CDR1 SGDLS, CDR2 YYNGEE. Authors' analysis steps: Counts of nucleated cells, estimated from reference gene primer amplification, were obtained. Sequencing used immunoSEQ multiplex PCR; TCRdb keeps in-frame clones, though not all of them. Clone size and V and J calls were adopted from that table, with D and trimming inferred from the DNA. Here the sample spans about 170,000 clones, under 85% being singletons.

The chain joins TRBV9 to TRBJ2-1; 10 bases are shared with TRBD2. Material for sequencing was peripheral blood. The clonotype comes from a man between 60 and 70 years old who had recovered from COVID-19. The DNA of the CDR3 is TGTGCCAGCAGCGTAGGTGTTAGCGGGGGGTTCTACAATGAGCAGTTCTTC. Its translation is CASSVGVSGGFYNEQFF. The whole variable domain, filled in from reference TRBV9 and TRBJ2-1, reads DSGVTQTPKHLITATGQRVTLRCSPRSGDLSVYWYQQSLDQGLQFLIQYYNGEERAKGNILERFSAQQFPDLHSELNLSSLELGDSALYFCASSVGVSGGFYNEQFFGPGTRLTVL.